This is a list of T cell receptor beta chains from one sample in a study of Tregs in tolerant kidney transplant recipients. TCRdb's copy holds only in-frame clones and misses some; the assay was immunoSEQ multiplex PCR. The sample contains some 65,000 clones, 84% of which appear only once. Sequencing was done on a sample of CD4+ T cells from blood. The source of these receptors is a human donor in good health. CDR3s include the opening cysteine and the closing phenylalanine or tryptophan. D genes are given only for firm matches. Some rows mark clone size as missing; the rest say once, few, many or name a class of expanded clone.

V gene	CDR3 length	clone size	J gene	D gene	CDR3 DNA	CDR3 protein
TRBV6-4	16	NA	TRBJ1-3	NA	TGTGCCAGCAGTGACCCCGCGTTCTCCTCTGGAAACACCATATATTTT	CASSDPAFSSGNTIYF
TRBV4-2	15	NA	TRBJ1-2	NA	TGTGCCAGCAGCCAAGATTTTACAGATAACTATGGCTACACCTTC	CASSQDFTDNYGYTF
TRBV6-5	14	NA	TRBJ1-1	NA	TGTGCCAGCAGTTATGGTGGGAGGAACACTGAAGCTTTCTTT	CASSYGGRNTEAFF
TRBV7-3	13	once	TRBJ1-1	NA	TGTGCCAGCAGCTCCAGGGTGTCCACTGAAGCTTTCTTT	CASSSRVSTEAFF
TRBV30	10	once	TRBJ1-1	NA	TGTGCCTGGAGCAGGGGAAAAGCTTTCTTT	CAWSRGKAFF
TRBV5-1	15	NA	TRBJ2-2	NA	TGCGCCAGCAGGCTGGCCGGGTCGAACACCGGGGAGCTGTTTTTT	CASRLAGSNTGELFF
TRBV11-3	12	NA	TRBJ1-4	NA	TGTGCCAGCAGCTTAAAGGACGAAAAACTGTTTTTT	CASSLKDEKLFF
TRBV4-3	19	NA	TRBJ1-2	TRBD1	TGCGCCAGCAGCCAAGAGGGTACGGTGGGACAGGGGTTGAGGTATGGCTACACCTTC	CASSQEGTVGQGLRYGYTF
TRBV21-1	17	NA	TRBJ2-1	NA	TGTGCCAGCAGCACCCGGATTGGACTAGTAGAAATCCATGAGCAGTTCTTC	CASSTRIGLVEIHEQFF
TRBV18	14	NA	TRBJ1-1	NA	TGTGCCAGCTCACCACGGAGAGGGGACACTGAAGCTTTCTTT	CASSPRRGDTEAFF
TRBV12-5	16	once	TRBJ2-5	NA	TGTGCTAGTGGCGATGGTCGTTCTAGCTCAACAGAGACCCAGTACTTC	CASGDGRSSSTETQYF